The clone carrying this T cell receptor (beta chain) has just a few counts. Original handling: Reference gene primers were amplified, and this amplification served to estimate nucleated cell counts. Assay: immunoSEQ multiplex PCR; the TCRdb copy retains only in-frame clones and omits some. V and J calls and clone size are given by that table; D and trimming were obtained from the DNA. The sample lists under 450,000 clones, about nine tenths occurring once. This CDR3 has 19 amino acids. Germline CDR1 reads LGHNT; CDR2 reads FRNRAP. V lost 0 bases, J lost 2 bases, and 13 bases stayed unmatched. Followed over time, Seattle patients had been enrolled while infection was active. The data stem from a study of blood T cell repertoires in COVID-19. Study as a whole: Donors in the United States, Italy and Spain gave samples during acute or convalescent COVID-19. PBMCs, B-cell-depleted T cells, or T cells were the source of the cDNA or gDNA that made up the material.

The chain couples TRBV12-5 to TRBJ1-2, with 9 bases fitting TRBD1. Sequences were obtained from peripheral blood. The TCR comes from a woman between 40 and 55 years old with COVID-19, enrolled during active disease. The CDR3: CASGLVLGTGMEDNYGYTF. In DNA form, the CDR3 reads TGTGCTAGTGGTTTGGTACTTGGGACAGGGATGGAGGACAACTATGGCTACACCTTC.